The 31 T cell receptor beta chains given below trace back to one sample, sequenced in a study of blood T cell repertoires in COVID-19. Clones were sequenced by immunoSEQ multiplex PCR, and TCRdb holds only the in-frame ones, with some missing. The sample yields approximately 240,000 clones, 70% to 90% seen once. The sample comprised peripheral blood. The source of these receptors is a man aged 50 or older who had recovered from COVID-19.

CDR3 nucleotides: TGTGCCAGCAGCAATCGGGACTGGGACTACGAGCAGTACTTC. Protein product: CASSNRDWDYEQYF. The V and J genes are TRBV6-4 and TRBJ2-7; tentative D call: TRBD2 (6 bases). The ends were cut back, 6 bases at V and 3 bases at J, with 15 bases in the middle. Germline values: CDR1 MRHNA, CDR2 SNTAGT. This CDR3 comprises 14 residues.

The chain is built from TRBV19 and TRBJ2-1; TRBD2 aligns across 11 bases. The CDR3 runs to 15 residues. V lost 7 bases, J lost 6 bases, and 8 bases stayed unmatched. Germline values: CDR1 LNHDA, CDR2 SQIVND (reference sequence). CDR3 bases: TGTGCCAGTAAACCGGGACTAGCGGCAACCAATGAGCAGTTCTTC. This codes for CASKPGLAATNEQFF.

The chain links TRBV30 to TRBJ2-1; D gene unclear. The germline V gene has CDR1 GTSNPN and CDR2 SVGIG (reference sequence). V was shortened by 4 bases and J by 3 bases, with 4 bases between the two germline ends. This CDR3 contains 11 residues. The CDR3: CAWTSYNEQFF. In DNA, the CDR3 is TGTGCCTGGACTAGCTACAATGAGCAGTTCTTC. The entire variable domain, with the rest obtained from reference TRBV30 and TRBJ2-1, is as follows: SQTIHQWPATLVQPVGSPLSLECTVEGTSNPNLYWYRQAAGRGLQLLFYSVGIGQISSEVPQNLSASRPQDRQFILSSKKLLLSDSGFYLCAWTSYNEQFFGPGTRLTVL.

The rearrangement links TRBV19 to TRBJ2-6; D call uncertain. The V gene's germline CDR1 is LNHDA and CDR2 SQIVND (reference sequence). Trimming removed 6 bases from V and 1 base from J, with 10 bases in between. This CDR3 has 15 amino acids. In DNA form, the CDR3 reads TGTGCCAGTAGGGATGCTAGTTCTGGGGCCAACGTCCTGACTTTC. The encoded protein is CASRDASSGANVLTF. The full variable domain, rest sourced from reference TRBV19 and TRBJ2-6, is DGGITQSPKYLFRKEGQNVTLSCEQNLNHDAMYWYRQDPGQGLRLIYYSQIVNDFQKGDIAEGYSVSREKKESFPLTVTSAQKNPTAFYLCASRDASSGANVLTFGAGSRLTVL.

This chain joins TRBV7-2 and TRBJ2-7; a weak D match, TRBD2 (7 bases). Between the trimmed V and J ends, which lost 4 bases and 2 bases, there was a span of 15 bases. The CDR3 runs 15 residues. In germline, CDR1 is SGHTA, CDR2 FQGNSA. The CDR3 is CASSSRGGQTYEQYF. CDR3 nucleotide sequence: TGTGCCAGCAGCTCAAGGGGGGGGCAGACCTACGAGCAGTACTTC.

The chain carries TRBV3-1 (or the pseudogene TRBV3-2) and TRBJ1-5; 7 nucleotides match TRBD1. Germline lookup yields CDR1 LGHDT and CDR2 YNNKEL (reference sequence). This CDR3 is built from 14 residues. J was trimmed by 4 bases and V by 4 bases; bases with no gene match: 4. As DNA, the CDR3 is TGTGCCAGCAGCCTACAGGGGATAAATCAGCCCCAGCATTTT. Amino acid sequence: CASSLQGINQPQHF.

The gene calls are TRBV3-1 (or the pseudogene TRBV3-2) and TRBJ2-3, with D unclear. CDR3 length equals 18 residues. The V and J ends lost 3 bases and 2 bases respectively, with 21 bases between them. The germline gives CDR1 LGHDT, CDR2 YNNKEL (reference sequence). The DNA of the CDR3 is TGTGCCAGCAGCCAGAGTAGATCAGCGTTTTCTTTCACAGATACGCAGTATTTT. This encodes CASSQSRSAFSFTDTQYF.

V usage is TRBV3-1 (or the pseudogene TRBV3-2) and J usage is TRBJ1-2; 9 nucleotides align to TRBD1. Germline CDR1 LGHDT, CDR2 YNNKEL (reference sequence). Losses at the gene ends were 4 bases for V and 7 bases for J; bases not matched to a gene: 10. The CDR3 is 15 amino acids. Here the CDR3 DNA reads TGTGCCAGCAGCCGTACGAGAGGACAGGGGTTTGGCTACACCTTC. This gives the protein CASSRTRGQGFGYTF.

The V and J genes are TRBV7-8 and TRBJ2-7; the D gene is possibly TRBD1 (5 bases). This CDR3 is 15 amino acids long. Germline assignment: CDR1 SGHVS and CDR2 FQNEAQ. V was cut by 2 bases and J by 4 bases, with 15 bases left in between. The CDR3 region is CASSLSQGAPYEQYF. Here the CDR3 DNA reads TGTGCCAGCAGCTTAAGTCAGGGTGCACCGTACGAGCAGTACTTC. Drawing the rest from reference TRBV7-8 and TRBJ2-7, the complete variable domain is GAGVSQSPRYKVAKRGQDVALRCDPISGHVSLFWYQQALGQGPEFLTYFQNEAQLDKSGLPSDRFFAERPEGSVSTLKIQRTQQEDSAVYLCASSLSQGAPYEQYFGPGTRLTVT.

The genes are TRBV11-2 and TRBJ2-7; the D gene is possibly TRBD2 (6 bases). CDR3 length: 14 amino acids. The germline V gene has CDR1 SGHAT and CDR2 FQNNGV. V was trimmed by 1 base and J by 6 bases, leaving 13 bases between them. CDR3 bases: TGTGCCAGCAGCTTAGGTGCCCGGGGAGGCGAGCAGTACTTC. This translates into CASSLGARGGEQYF.

This chain joins TRBV5-5 and TRBJ2-6; 10 bases fit TRBD2. This CDR3 comprises 18 residues. The V gene's germline CDR1 is SGHKS and CDR2 YYEKEE (reference sequence). V shed 0 bases and J 0 bases; nucleotides not matched to a gene: 3. The chain's CDR3 is CASSLVSSGSSGANVLTF. In nucleotides, the CDR3 is TGTGCCAGCAGCTTGGTGTCTAGCGGGAGCTCTGGGGCCAACGTCCTGACTTTC. Based on the CDR3 plus reference TRBV5-5 and TRBJ2-6, the full variable domain is DAGVTQSPTHLIKTRGQQVTLRCSPISGHKSVSWYQQVLGQGPQFIFQYYEKEERGRGNFPDRFSARQFPNYSSELNVNALLLGDSALYLCASSLVSSGSSGANVLTFGAGSRLTVL.

The gene calls are TRBV7-8 and TRBJ2-1; 7 bases fit TRBD2. J lost 0 bases, V lost 6 bases, and 8 bases had no gene match. The length of the CDR3 is 16 residues. Germline V lookup: CDR1 SGHVS, CDR2 FQNEAQ. CDR3 region: CASRRYGGSSYNEQFF. CDR3 DNA: TGTGCCAGCAGACGCTACGGGGGGAGCTCCTACAATGAGCAGTTCTTC.

The J gene is TRBJ2-7, the V gene TRBV7-9; a weak D match, TRBD2 (6 bases). CDR3 size: 15 residues. The germline V and J ends were trimmed by 5 bases and 1 base, with 15 bases remaining between them. Germline V gives CDR1 SEHNR, CDR2 FQNEAQ (reference sequence). CDR3 in amino acids: CASSPSTEGSYEQYF. The CDR3 DNA sequence: TGTGCCAGCAGCCCTTCGACGGAGGGTTCCTACGAGCAGTACTTC.

V usage is TRBV13 and J usage is TRBJ2-7; no reliable D call. Trimming removed 0 bases at V and 2 bases at J, with 5 bases between. Germline V gene data show CDR1 as PRHDT and CDR2 as FYEKMQ (reference sequence). The CDR3 totals 13 residues. The DNA for the CDR3 is TGTGCCAGCAGCTTAGGTCGCGCCTACGAGCAGTACTTC. This codes for CASSLGRAYEQYF.

The chain recombines TRBV27 with TRBJ2-1; no definite D call. Trimming took off 5 bases at V and 6 bases at J, with 11 bases between the two ends. The CDR3 totals 13 residues. Germline CDR1 is MNHEY and CDR2 is SMNVEV (reference sequence). Here the CDR3 reads CASSPLLGNEQFF. CDR3 in DNA: TGTGCCAGCAGTCCCCTTCTCGGCAATGAGCAGTTCTTC.

The chain carries TRBV7-7 and TRBJ2-3, with a tentative D call TRBD1 (6 bases). The CDR3 totals 13 residues. Germline assignment: CDR1 SSHAT and CDR2 FNYEAQ (reference sequence). Deletions cut 1 base from V and 6 bases from J, with 8 bases between. In DNA form, the CDR3 reads TGTGCCAGCAGCTTAGTAAGGGGGGATACGCAGTATTTT. Translation: CASSLVRGDTQYF. The complete variable domain, with remaining parts taken from reference TRBV7-7 and TRBJ2-3, reads GAGVSQSPRYKVTKRGQDVTLRCDPISSHATLYWYQQALGQGPEFLTYFNYEAQPDKSGLPSDRFSAERPEGSISTLTIQRTEQRDSAMYRCASSLVRGDTQYFGPGTRLTVL.

A few counts support this clone. The V gene is TRBV1, the J gene TRBJ2-7; whether TRBD1, the table's D call, matches the DNA was not checked. TRBV1 is a known pseudogene. The CDR3 covers 17 residues. CDR3 nucleotides: TGCACCAGCAGATTTGGACAGGCCCAACAAGGGCGGTACGAGCAGTACTTC. Protein product: CTSRFGQAQQGRYEQYF.

The chain carries TRBV28 and TRBJ1-4; D not certain. The CDR3 sequence is 16 residues long. The germline gives CDR1 MDHEN, CDR2 SYDVKM. The V and J ends lost 5 bases and 0 bases respectively, with 13 bases between them. CDR3 in amino acids: CASSASERATNEKLFF. The DNA of the CDR3 is TGTGCCAGCAGTGCCTCTGAACGGGCAACTAATGAAAAACTGTTTTTT. The full variable domain, completed using reference TRBV28 and TRBJ1-4, is DVKVTQSSRYLVKRTGEKVFLECVQDMDHENMFWYRQDPGLGLRLIYFSYDVKMKEKGDIPEGYSVSREKKERFSLILESASTNQTSMYLCASSASERATNEKLFFGSGTQLSVL.

As concerns this clone: At the DNA level, this CDR3 is encoded by other sequences in the same sample as well. This chain connects TRBV7-2 to TRBJ1-2; 9 bases map to TRBD1. Trimming removed 5 bases from V and 8 bases from J; junction bases left unmatched: 6. This CDR3 comprises 13 residues. Germline CDR1 and CDR2: SGHTA and FQGNSA. DNA of the CDR3: TGTGCCAGCAGCCCGGACAGGGGCTACGGCTACACCTTC. Translation gives CASSPDRGYGYTF.

V and J are TRBV15 and TRBJ2-2; D is uncertain. Per germline, CDR1 LNHNV and CDR2 YYDKDF (reference sequence). Trimming removed 0 bases from V and 7 bases from J, with 6 bases in between. The CDR3 totals 13 residues. Written as DNA, the CDR3 is TGTGCCACCAGCAGAGATAAGAGCGGGGAGCTGTTTTTT. As protein: CATSRDKSGELFF. The entire variable domain, with the rest obtained from reference TRBV15 and TRBJ2-2, is as follows: DAMVIQNPRYQVTQFGKPVTLSCSQTLNHNVMYWYQQKSSQAPKLLFHYYDKDFNNEADTPDNFQSRRPNTSFCFLDIRSPGLGDTAMYLCATSRDKSGELFFGEGSRLTVL.

This chain uses TRBV18 with TRBJ2-3; D is undetermined. The CDR3 contains 13 residues. From germline, CDR1 is KGHSH and CDR2 LQKENI. V was pared by 4 bases and J by 0 bases, with 5 bases between. In nucleotides, the CDR3 is TGTGCCAGCTCACATCTGAGCACAGATACGCAGTATTTT. Its translation is CASSHLSTDTQYF.

This chain links TRBV24-1 with TRBJ2-5; 8 bases agree with TRBD1. The CDR3 spans 15 residues. The J segment lost 3 bases and the V segment lost 4 bases, leaving 6 bases of the junction unmatched. Germline values: CDR1 KGHDR, CDR2 SFDVKD. CDR3: CATSEISGGEETQYF. CDR3 nucleotides: TGTGCCACCAGTGAAATATCAGGGGGCGAAGAGACCCAGTACTTC.

The CDR3 nucleotides read TGTGCCAGTAGTACTGACAGGGTCTACGAAAAACTGTTTTTT. Translation: CASSTDRVYEKLFF. The chain couples TRBV19 to TRBJ1-4, with 7 bases that match TRBD1. CDR1 and CDR2 from the germline V gene are LNHDA and SQIVND (reference sequence). The V segment lost 4 bases and the J segment 8 bases; nucleotides outside the gene matches: 7. This CDR3 contains 14 residues.

The gene calls are TRBV5-5 and TRBJ2-3; 11 bases map to TRBD2. Trimming cost V 0 bases and J 5 bases; bases outside gene matches: 8. The CDR3 covers 17 residues. Germline V CDR1 and CDR2: SGHKS, YYEKEE (reference sequence). CDR3 sequence: CASSLGLAGPWGDTQYF. CDR3 DNA: TGTGCCAGCAGCTTGGGACTAGCGGGACCCTGGGGAGATACGCAGTATTTT.

This chain uses TRBV3-1 (or the pseudogene TRBV3-2) with TRBJ2-5; D possibly corresponds to TRBD2 (5 bases). The germline gives CDR1 LGHDT, CDR2 YNNKEL (reference sequence). V was trimmed by 1 base and J by 3 bases, leaving 12 bases between them. The CDR3 has 15 residues. CDR3 protein: CASSQVGLREETQYF. The CDR3 DNA is TGTGCCAGCAGCCAAGTCGGACTCAGAGAAGAGACCCAGTACTTC.

This clone occurred a few times. This sequence joins TRBV7-9 and TRBJ1-2; perhaps TRBD1 as D (6 bases). The V end was cut by 5 bases, the J end by 7 bases, with 14 bases between. This CDR3 is built from 13 residues. In germline, CDR1 is SEHNR, CDR2 FQNEAQ (reference sequence). The DNA of the CDR3 is TGTGCCAGCAGCCCGACAGGTGCGGGTGGCTACACCTTC. It codes for CASSPTGAGGYTF.

The chain combines TRBV7-8 with TRBJ2-1, with 7 bases aligning to TRBD1. J was trimmed by 9 bases and V by 1 base; bases with no gene match: 9. The CDR3 loop spans 15 amino acids. The germline V gene has CDR1 SGHVS and CDR2 FQNEAQ. For the CDR3, the DNA is TGTGCCAGCAGCTTAGTGGGGCCAGGGGGTATTGAGCAGTTCTTC. This sequence encodes CASSLVGPGGIEQFF. Filled out from reference TRBV7-8 and TRBJ2-1, the complete variable domain reads GAGVSQSPRYKVAKRGQDVALRCDPISGHVSLFWYQQALGQGPEFLTYFQNEAQLDKSGLPSDRFFAERPEGSVSTLKIQRTQQEDSAVYLCASSLVGPGGIEQFFGPGTRLTVL.

This clone occurred a few times. The chain uses TRBV7-9 and TRBJ2-2; 9 nucleotides agree with TRBD2. The germline CDR1 and CDR2 sequences are SEHNR and FQNEAQ (reference sequence). Trimming took 7 bases from V and 3 from J; bases not matched to a gene: 3. This CDR3 has 14 amino acids. This chain's CDR3 is CASTRLADTGELFF. CDR3 in DNA: TGTGCCAGCACAAGACTAGCGGACACCGGGGAGCTGTTTTTT.

This chain joins TRBV6-2 or TRBV6-3 and TRBJ2-1; a weak D match, TRBD2 (7 bases). The CDR3 contains 17 residues. The germline V gene has CDR1 MNHEY and CDR2 SVGEGT. Trimming cost V 6 bases and J 7 bases, with 25 bases left between them. The CDR3 coding sequence is TGTGCCAGCAGCCGCGCCCCCGGGGGGACAAGATGGAATGAGCAGTTCTTC. Residues: CASSRAPGGTRWNEQFF.

The chain carries TRBV9 and TRBJ2-2; 8 nucleotides match TRBD1. The V and J ends lost 3 bases and 3 bases, in that order; junction bases with no gene match: 1. Germline V gives CDR1 SGDLS, CDR2 YYNGEE. This CDR3 comprises 14 residues. The CDR3 spells CASSDRGDTGELFF. For the CDR3, the DNA is TGTGCCAGCAGCGACAGGGGGGACACCGGGGAGCTGTTTTTT.

The V gene is TRBV28, the J gene TRBJ2-5; D possibly corresponds to TRBD1 (6 bases). Germline V CDR1 and CDR2: MDHEN, SYDVKM. This CDR3 spans 14 amino acids. V lost 5 bases and J lost 4, with 14 bases in between. The CDR3 DNA reads as TGTGCCAGCAGTCGACAACAGGGTAGAGAGACCCAGTACTTC. Protein product: CASSRQQGRETQYF.